The T cell receptor beta chain described here comes from a study of vaccination and CD4 T cells after COVID-19. Across the whole study: Collection of post-COVID samples occurred a median about 100 days after diagnosis, spanning a range of 35 to 161.

To note about this clonotype: Antigen: not known.

CDR3 length: 17 amino acids. Germline CDR1 SGHVS, CDR2 FQNEAQ. V gave up 3 bases and J gave up 7 bases, with 22 bases separating them. Treatment defined: approximately nine-day PBMC culture with coronavirus spike peptide pools or control peptides (ViraFEST assay). Under the ViraFEST approach, antigen-specific T cells were expanded with peptide pools and TCRs subsequently sequenced. Oncomine TCR Beta short-read sequencing was applied to DNA from cultured CD4+ T cells. TCRdb re-called the PCR reads through MiXCR, storing one row per CDR3 protein. The sample consists of tens of thousands of distinct CDR3 sequences, about 42% of them appearing once.

The starting material was CD4+ T cells from blood, cultured in vitro, obtained before SARS-CoV-2 vaccination. V usage is TRBV7-8 and J usage is TRBJ1-5; TRBD1 is a possible D gene (6 bases). The TCR originated in a human donor who received a COVID-19 vaccine. The CDR3 DNA sequence: TGTGCCAGCAGCTTGTGGCGCGGGGGGGGCCCGCAACAGCCCCAGCATTTT. Its translation: CASSLWRGGGPQQPQHF.